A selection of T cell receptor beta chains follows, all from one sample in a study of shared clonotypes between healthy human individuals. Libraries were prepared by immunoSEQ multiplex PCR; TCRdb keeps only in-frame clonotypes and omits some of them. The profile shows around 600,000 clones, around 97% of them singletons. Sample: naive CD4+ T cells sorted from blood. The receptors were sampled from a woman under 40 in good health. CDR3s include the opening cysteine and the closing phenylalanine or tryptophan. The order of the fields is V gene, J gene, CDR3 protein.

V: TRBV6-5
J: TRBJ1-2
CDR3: CASSPRFTGGWGYTF

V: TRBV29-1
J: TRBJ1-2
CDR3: CSADRTGVGGYTF

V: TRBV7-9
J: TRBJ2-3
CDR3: CASSLTGDTQYF

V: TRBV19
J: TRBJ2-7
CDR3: CASSRDRGASYEQYF

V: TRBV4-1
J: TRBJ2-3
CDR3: CASSSGTSGSVGGTDTQYF

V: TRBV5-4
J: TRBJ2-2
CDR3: CASSWGAIPLATGELFF

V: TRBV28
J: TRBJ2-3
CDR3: CASTLTSRGHTQYF

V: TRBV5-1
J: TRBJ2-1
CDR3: CATSWGSPHEQFF

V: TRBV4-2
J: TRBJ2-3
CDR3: CASSQAYGASTDTQYF

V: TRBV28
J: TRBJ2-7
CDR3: CASNGLYEQYF

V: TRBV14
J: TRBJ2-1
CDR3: CASSHKSWLAVYNEQFF

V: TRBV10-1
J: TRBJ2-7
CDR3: CASGARGALYEQYF

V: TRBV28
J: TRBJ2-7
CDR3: CASSVDRGVYEQYF

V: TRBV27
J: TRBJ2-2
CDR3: CASSSRRQGAGELFF

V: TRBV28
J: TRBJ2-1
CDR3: CASSGTSGYNEQFF

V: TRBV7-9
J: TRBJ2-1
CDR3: CASSLATLTFYNEQFF

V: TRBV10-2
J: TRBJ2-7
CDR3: CASSRGQGNSHEQYF

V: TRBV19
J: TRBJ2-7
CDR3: CARGLAGPKSYEQYF

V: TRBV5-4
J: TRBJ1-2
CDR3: CASSLAKTGLDYGYTF

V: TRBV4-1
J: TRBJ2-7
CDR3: CASRPWASGSYEQYF

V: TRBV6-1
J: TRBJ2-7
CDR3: CASRGAGSYEQYF

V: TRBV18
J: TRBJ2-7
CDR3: CASSPQLAGGYEQYF

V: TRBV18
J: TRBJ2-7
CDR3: CASSQSSYEQYF

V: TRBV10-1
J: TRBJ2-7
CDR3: CASSESIGTSGSYEQYF

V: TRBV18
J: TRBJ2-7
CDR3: CASSRGLTYEQYF

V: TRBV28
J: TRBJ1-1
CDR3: CASSFPTGTGLEAFF

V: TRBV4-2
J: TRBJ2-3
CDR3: CASSQVSSGGDTQYF

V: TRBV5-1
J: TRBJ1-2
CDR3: CASSSAGGYGYTF

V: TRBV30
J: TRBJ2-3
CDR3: CAWSTLAGVDTQYF

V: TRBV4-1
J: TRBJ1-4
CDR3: CASSQDIRTGNNEKLFF

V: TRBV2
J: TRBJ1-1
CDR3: CASRVDGVTEAFF

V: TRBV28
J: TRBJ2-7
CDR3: CASSLPPTWTLGIASNSYEQYF

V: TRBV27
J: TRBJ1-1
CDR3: CASSSPTDEAFF

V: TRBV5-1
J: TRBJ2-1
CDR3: CASSFTSGSFYNEQFF

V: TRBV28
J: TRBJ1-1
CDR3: CASRLGYMNTEAFF

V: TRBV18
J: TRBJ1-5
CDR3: CASSQGSDQPQHF

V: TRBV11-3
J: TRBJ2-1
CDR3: CASSLGIAHEQFF

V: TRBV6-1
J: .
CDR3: CASSEAGTVWDEQYF

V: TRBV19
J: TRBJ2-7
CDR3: CASSIVGDTHYEQYF

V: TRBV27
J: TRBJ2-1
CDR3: CASSFLTSPFGVENEQFF

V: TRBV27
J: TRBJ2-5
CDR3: CASSSWTKSPLETQYF

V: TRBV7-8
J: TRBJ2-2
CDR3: CASSLARITSTGELFF

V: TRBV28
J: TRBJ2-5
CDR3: CASSLGTTEGETQYF

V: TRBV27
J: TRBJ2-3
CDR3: CASSPVTGISGRGSDTQYF

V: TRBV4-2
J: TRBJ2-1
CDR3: CASSQDRTQQFF

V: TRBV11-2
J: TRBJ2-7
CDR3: CASSLGLAETYEQYF

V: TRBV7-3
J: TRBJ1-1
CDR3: CASSLIPGSNTEAFF

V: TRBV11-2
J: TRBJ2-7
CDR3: CASSPGTGGYYEQYF

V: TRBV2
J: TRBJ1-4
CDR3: CASGEGVNNEKLFF

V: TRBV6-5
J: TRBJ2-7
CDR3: CASFGHLLYEQYF

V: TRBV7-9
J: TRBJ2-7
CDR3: CASSLAWGKSFNEQYF

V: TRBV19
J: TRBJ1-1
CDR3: CASSIKGAGRKNTEAFF

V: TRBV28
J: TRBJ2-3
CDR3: CASFPSGDSDTQYF

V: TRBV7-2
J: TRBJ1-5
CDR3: CASSYKVHRINSNQPQHF